Sequencing of this TCR beta chain was carried out in a study of T cell responses to AZD1222 COVID-19 vaccine. Trimming at V came to 6 bases and at J to 5 bases, leaving 4 bases not matched to a gene. The CDR3 is 15 residues long. Looked up from germline, CDR1 is KGHSH and CDR2 is LQKENI. In regard to this clone: The antigen remains unidentified.

Findings and limits, study-wide: Donors were mostly white British, more females; clonal diversity possibly underestimated. Just six AZD1222 recipients were seropositive at baseline. Samples come after the peak T cell response, not at day 14. Spike-specific TCRs gained breadth and depth after people received two AZD1222 doses.

This table comes from immunoSEQ multiplex PCR, and its TCRdb copy is limited to in-frame clones, with some not included. The sample carries 85,000 to 110,000 clones, around 92% recorded once. Sample: peripheral blood, taken on day 0 of AZD1222 vaccination. The TCR sequence derives from an adult in good health. The chain has TRBV18 and TRBJ2-1; 13 bases are shared with TRBD2. The CDR3 DNA is TGTGCCAGCTCCCCCGGGACTAGCGGGAACAATGAGCAGTTCTTC. Protein product: CASSPGTSGNNEQFF. The whole variable domain, filled in from reference TRBV18 and TRBJ2-1, reads NAGVMQNPRHLVRRRGQEARLRCSPMKGHSHVYWYRQLPEEGLKFMVYLQKENIIDESGMPKERFSAEFPKEGPSILRIQQVVRGDSAAYFCASSPGTSGNNEQFFGPGTRLTVL.